These 32 T cell receptor beta chains share one sample of origin, sequenced in a study of T-cell reconstitution after alpha-beta-depleted transplantation in children. Researchers prepared the TCRbeta library using unique molecular identifiers, the study reports. TCRdb reprocessed the PCR reads with MiXCR, giving one entry per CDR3 protein. The repertoire consists of about 600,000 distinct CDR3 sequences, with roughly 23% occurring once and the leading ten covering 13% to 15%. The specimen was PBMCs, mostly from graft donor cells, collected 360 days after TCRalphabeta/CD19-depleted stem cell transplant. Receptors were obtained from a boy in the first two years of life who had a stem cell transplant for acute myeloid leukemia, so the T cells may come from the graft donor.

In the case of this clonotype: This may come from a read error, since a much larger clone is one base off. The chain recombines TRBV5-6 with TRBJ2-3; D remains unclear. CDR1 and CDR2 (germline): SGHDT, YYEEEE. CDR3 length: 12 residues. Trimming took off 1 base at V and 4 bases at J, with 4 bases between the two ends. CDR3 residues: CASSLYPDTQYF. The DNA for the CDR3 is TGTGCCAGCAGCTTGTACCCAGATACGCAGTATTTT.

This clonotype was seen a handful of times. The chain recombines TRBV24-1 with TRBJ2-1; D unclear. CDR3 length: 13 residues. The germline V and J ends were trimmed by 3 bases and 9 bases, with 11 bases remaining between them. CDR1 KGHDR and CDR2 SFDVKD come from the germline V gene. CDR3 coding DNA: TGTGCCACCAGTGATAGTAGCTTTGGTGAGCAGTTCTTC. This codes for CATSDSSFGEQFF.

This clonotype has a handful of counts. V gene TRBV15 combines with J gene TRBJ2-1; 10 bases fit TRBD2. The CDR3 is 19 residues long. Germline lookup yields CDR1 LNHNV and CDR2 YYDKDF (reference sequence). J lost 7 bases, V lost 4 bases, and 19 bases had no gene match. DNA for the CDR3: TGTGCCACCAGCAATTGGTCGGTGGGATCTATAGCGGGGGGTAATGAGCAGTTCTTC. Protein: CATSNWSVGSIAGGNEQFF.

Notes on this clonotype: Germline and junction disagree at one end, which may indicate a read error. The chain links TRBV6-5 to TRBJ2-1; D is perhaps TRBD1 (5 bases). The CDR3 covers 17 residues. Germline V CDR1 and CDR2: MNHEY, SVGAGI. The CDR3 spells CAISYRRQSRSSDEQFF. Written as DNA, the CDR3 is TGTGCCATCAGTTACCGGCGACAGTCTCGTTCAAGCGATGAGCAGTTCTTC.

This clonotype was counted ten times or more. The chain joins TRBV6-1 to TRBJ2-7; 8 bases map to TRBD1. The CDR3 is made up of 14 amino acids. CDR1 is MNHNS, CDR2 SASEGT, per germline. Unmatched junction bases numbered 6, after V lost 6 bases and J lost 2 bases. The CDR3 spells CASSDRGLTYEQYF. The CDR3 bases are TGTGCCAGCAGCGACAGGGGCTTAACCTACGAGCAGTACTTC.

This chain connects TRBV6-1 to TRBJ2-1; D gene uncertain. The CDR3 contains 12 residues. Trimming removed 3 bases from V and 4 bases from J, with 4 bases in between. CDR1 is MNHNS and CDR2 is SASEGT in the germline V gene. In DNA, the CDR3 is TGTGCCAGCAGTGACTTTTACAATGAGCAGTTCTTC. Its protein product is CASSDFYNEQFF.

The chain links TRBV20-1 to TRBJ1-5, with D possibly TRBD1 on 6 matching bases. The ends were cut back, 6 bases at V and 4 bases at J, with 16 bases in the middle. The CDR3 contains 14 residues. Germline CDR1 is DFQATT and CDR2 is SNEGSKA (reference sequence). In nucleotides, the CDR3 is TGCAGTGCCCTCGCGGGGGGGCATAATCAGCCCCAGCATTTT. Translating it yields CSALAGGHNQPQHF.

This clonotype was found many times. The chain joins TRBV20-1 to TRBJ2-3; 7 bases match TRBD2. V lost 5 bases, J lost 0 bases, and 8 bases stayed unmatched. The CDR3 loop spans 15 amino acids. Germline lookup yields CDR1 DFQATT and CDR2 SNEGSKA (reference sequence). The CDR3 sequence is CSASQTSRSTDTQYF. CDR3 sequence (DNA): TGCAGTGCTTCTCAGACTAGCAGAAGCACAGATACGCAGTATTTT.

This clonotype came up many times. This sequence joins TRBV5-6 and TRBJ2-3; D ambiguous. This CDR3 spans 16 amino acids. V dropped 3 bases and J dropped 1 base, with 15 bases sitting between them. In germline, CDR1 is SGHDT, CDR2 YYEEEE. The CDR3: CASSYFGQPRTDTQYF. For the CDR3, the DNA is TGTGCCAGCAGCTACTTCGGGCAGCCTCGCACAGATACGCAGTATTTT. Variable domain in full (rest from reference TRBV5-6 and TRBJ2-3): DAGVTQSPTHLIKTRGQQVTLRCSPKSGHDTVSWYQQALGQGPQFIFQYYEEEERQRGNFPDRFSGHQFPNYSSELNVNALLLGDSALYLCASSYFGQPRTDTQYFGPGTRLTVL.

The V call is TRBV20-1, the J call TRBJ2-1, with D possibly being TRBD2 (6 bases). Trimming removed 6 bases from V and 4 bases from J, with 16 bases in between. CDR3 length equals 14 residues. Germline CDR1 is DFQATT and CDR2 is SNEGSKA (reference sequence). The CDR3, as DNA: TGCAGTGCGGGGCCTCGGGGGACTTACAATGAGCAGTTCTTC. This encodes CSAGPRGTYNEQFF.

This clonotype was observed at least ten times. The rearrangement joins TRBV27 to TRBJ2-7; D tentatively fits TRBD1 or TRBD2 (5 bases each). The germline CDR1 and CDR2 sequences are MNHEY and SMNVEV (reference sequence). The CDR3 extends over 14 amino acids. V gave up 2 bases and J gave up 2 bases, with 10 bases separating them. DNA of the CDR3: TGTGCCAGCAGTTTAGGGGGTGACACCTACGAGCAGTACTTC. Translating gives CASSLGGDTYEQYF.

This clonotype has a single count. CDR3 sequence reads: CASSQEFATYEQYF. The DNA of the CDR3 is TGCGCCAGCAGCCAAGAGTTCGCGACCTACGAGCAGTACTTC. The chain uses TRBV4-3 and TRBJ2-7; the D is unclear. Germline CDR1 reads LGHNA; CDR2 reads YSLEER. V lost 0 bases and J 2 bases, leaving 8 bases between the germline ends. The CDR3 has 14 amino acids.

This clonotype was detected many times. The chain has TRBV12-3 or TRBV12-4 and TRBJ2-5; 9 bases line up with TRBD2. The junction had 12 bases not matched to a gene; V was cut back by 5 bases and J by 2 bases. The CDR3 is 17 amino acids. CDR3 protein: CASSVLFLAGQQETQYF. DNA for the CDR3: TGTGCCAGCAGTGTTCTCTTTCTAGCGGGGCAACAAGAGACCCAGTACTTC.

The chain has TRBV6-1 and TRBJ1-1, with D tentatively TRBD1 (6 bases). Germline CDR1 and CDR2: MNHNS and SASEGT. This CDR3 contains 14 residues. The V end lost 5 bases, the J end lost 7 bases, and 17 bases lay between the germline ends. CDR3 coding DNA: TGTGCCAGCAGTCCCCCGGACAGTGAAAATGAAGCTTTCTTT. Translated, it gives CASSPPDSENEAFF.

In this sample, this clonotype turned up many times. The CDR3 loop is CASSLSLRDTQYF. The CDR3 nucleotides are TGCGCCAGCAGCTTGAGCTTGAGAGATACGCAGTATTTT. The chain links TRBV5-1 to TRBJ2-3; no reliable D call. The CDR3 loop spans 13 amino acids. CDR1 and CDR2 from the germline V gene are SGHRS and YFSETQ. V was shortened by 1 base and J by 5 bases, with 8 bases between the two germline ends.

The chain links TRBV28 to TRBJ2-6, with 9 bases that match TRBD1. The CDR3 runs to 18 residues. Per germline, CDR1 MDHEN and CDR2 SYDVKM. V lost 5 bases to trimming and J lost 2 bases; unmatched junction nucleotides: 10. The CDR3 DNA reads as TGTGCCAGCAGTGATCAAATACAGGGGGCGGCTGGGGCCAACGTCCTGACTTTC. Protein product: CASSDQIQGAAGANVLTF.

The chain employs TRBV15 and TRBJ2-2; no reliable D call. The V gene's germline CDR1 is LNHNV and CDR2 YYDKDF (reference sequence). V shed 1 base and J shed 3 bases, with 12 bases lying between them. The CDR3 is 16 residues long. The CDR3 reads CATSRGTLKDTGELFF. Written as DNA, the CDR3 is TGTGCCACCAGCAGAGGAACGCTAAAGGACACCGGGGAGCTGTTTTTT.

This clonotype has just a few counts. The genes are TRBV4-3 and TRBJ2-7; D is uncertain. The CDR3 length is 16 residues. Deletions cut 0 bases from V and 4 bases from J, with 16 bases between. The germline CDR1 and CDR2 sequences are LGHNA and YSLEER. CDR3 residues: CASSQDKAQKLYEQYF. For the CDR3, the DNA is TGCGCCAGCAGCCAAGATAAGGCCCAGAAACTTTACGAGCAGTACTTC.

The J gene is TRBJ1-2, the V gene TRBV29-1, with 8 bases identical to TRBD1. After removal of 0 bases from V and 5 bases from J, the junction contained 8 bases not matched to a gene. The CDR3 covers 15 residues. Germline V gives CDR1 SQVTM, CDR2 ANQGSEA. CDR3 sequence reads: CSVEDSTGGVYGYTF. Written as DNA, the CDR3 is TGCAGCGTTGAAGATAGTACAGGGGGAGTGTATGGCTACACCTTC.

V gene TRBV19 combines with J gene TRBJ2-1, with 7 nucleotides matching TRBD1. The germline V gene has CDR1 LNHDA and CDR2 SQIVND (reference sequence). The CDR3 runs to 15 residues. The V gene end was trimmed by 7 bases and the J gene end by 3 bases; junction bases not matched to a gene: 9. This CDR3 reads CASTSLAGGYNEQFF. CDR3 in DNA: TGTGCCAGTACCAGTTTGGCAGGGGGCTACAATGAGCAGTTCTTC. Filled out from reference TRBV19 and TRBJ2-1, the complete variable domain reads DGGITQSPKYLFRKEGQNVTLSCEQNLNHDAMYWYRQDPGQGLRLIYYSQIVNDFQKGDIAEGYSVSREKKESFPLTVTSAQKNPTAFYLCASTSLAGGYNEQFFGPGTRLTVL.

This clonotype appeared many times. This chain uses TRBV27 with TRBJ1-1; D may be TRBD1 (5 bases). The CDR3 sequence is 16 residues long. The V and J ends lost 0 bases and 4 bases respectively, with 15 bases between them. CDR1 is MNHEY, CDR2 SMNVEV, per germline (reference sequence). The CDR3 here is CASSLSPGLGRTEAFF. The CDR3 nucleotides read TGTGCCAGCAGTTTATCCCCAGGGCTGGGTCGCACTGAAGCTTTCTTT.

The V and J genes are TRBV6-5 and TRBJ1-2; D gene ambiguous. V dropped 0 bases and J dropped 8 bases, with 16 bases sitting between them. The CDR3 length is 15 residues. Looked up from germline, CDR1 is MNHEY and CDR2 is SVGAGI. CDR3 sequence (DNA): TGTGCCAGCAGTTACTCAGGGTCCCGGGGATGGGGCTACACCTTC. It specifies CASSYSGSRGWGYTF.

The chain combines TRBV6-5 with TRBJ1-2; 9 nucleotides line up with TRBD1. CDR1 MNHEY and CDR2 SVGAGI come from the germline V gene. Trimming at V came to 4 bases and at J to 5 bases, leaving 5 bases not matched to a gene. This CDR3 is 14 amino acids long. The CDR3 DNA sequence: TGTGCCAGCAGTTCACAGGGGGCGGGTTATGGCTACACCTTC. Translated, it gives CASSSQGAGYGYTF.

The chain uses TRBV20-1 and TRBJ2-3, with 9 bases identical to TRBD1. V shed 5 bases and J 2 bases; nucleotides not matched to a gene: 5. This CDR3 has 14 residues. Germline CDR1 reads DFQATT; CDR2 reads SNEGSKA (reference sequence). The CDR3 sequence is CSAQRDRATDTQYF. The CDR3 nucleotides are TGCAGTGCTCAAAGGGACAGGGCCACAGATACGCAGTATTTT.

The chain combines TRBV7-3 with TRBJ2-1; no clear D gene. The CDR3 has 13 residues. Germline V CDR1 and CDR2: SGHTA, FQGTGA. The V end was cut by 5 bases, the J end by 7 bases, with 12 bases between. CDR3 loop: CASSPTFGNEQFF. The CDR3 DNA reads as TGTGCCAGCAGCCCGACATTTGGGAATGAGCAGTTCTTC.

This clonotype was seen many times. The chain links TRBV20-1 to TRBJ2-2, with 16 bases fitting TRBD2. Per the germline V gene, CDR1 is DFQATT and CDR2 is SNEGSKA (reference sequence). V shed 6 bases and J 3 bases; nucleotides not matched to a gene: 7. The CDR3 has 17 amino acids. The CDR3 sequence: CSATGLAGGRDTGELFF. DNA for the CDR3: TGCAGTGCAACGGGACTAGCGGGGGGGCGAGACACCGGGGAGCTGTTTTTT.

The sample holds a few counts of this clonotype. The chain employs TRBV25-1 and TRBJ1-6, with TRBD1 matching 7 bases. The V gene end was trimmed by 6 bases and the J gene end by 7 bases; junction bases not matched to a gene: 6. Germline V gives CDR1 MGHDK, CDR2 SYGVNS. CDR3 size: 14 residues. CDR3 DNA sequence: TGTGCCAGCAGGGCGACAGGGCGGAATTCACCCCTCCACTTT. Amino acid sequence: CASRATGRNSPLHF.

V usage is TRBV20-1 and J usage is TRBJ2-2; 7 bases fit TRBD1. Germline V gives CDR1 DFQATT, CDR2 SNEGSKA (reference sequence). The CDR3 spans 14 residues. Trimming removed 6 bases from V and 1 base from J; junction bases left unmatched: 5. In nucleotides, the CDR3 is TGCAGTGCCCGGACAGGCGGGAACACCGGGGAGCTGTTTTTT. Translating gives CSARTGGNTGELFF.

This clonotype has a handful of counts. The chain carries TRBV7-9 and TRBJ2-1; no clear D gene. There are 14 residues in the CDR3. Looked up from germline, CDR1 is SEHNR and CDR2 is FQNEAQ (reference sequence). Between the trimmed V and J ends, which lost 5 bases and 4 bases, there was a span of 12 bases. The CDR3 coding sequence is TGTGCCAGCAGCCTAACACGGATATACAATGAGCAGTTCTTC. This codes for CASSLTRIYNEQFF.

Ten or more counts support this clonotype. The chain combines TRBV4-3 with TRBJ2-3; TRBD1 matches 10 bases. Germline CDR1 reads LGHNA; CDR2 reads YSLEER. V lost 1 base, J lost 3 bases, and 1 base stayed unmatched. The CDR3 totals 15 residues. Here the CDR3 reads CASSQGDRGTDTQYF. The CDR3, as DNA: TGCGCCAGCAGCCAAGGGGACAGGGGAACAGATACGCAGTATTTT.

This clonotype was counted many times. The J gene is TRBJ1-2, the V gene TRBV20-1, with 9 bases that match TRBD1. This CDR3 comprises 12 residues. Germline loops: CDR1 DFQATT, CDR2 SNEGSKA (reference sequence). Trimming removed 5 bases from V and 4 bases from J; junction bases left unmatched: 2. CDR3 region: CSAGGQGYGYTF. The CDR3 bases are TGCAGTGCTGGGGGACAGGGCTATGGCTACACCTTC.

This clonotype was seen a handful of times. The rearrangement joins TRBV7-9 to TRBJ2-7; D unresolved. V lost 3 bases and J 2 bases, leaving 11 bases between the germline ends. The V gene's germline CDR1 is SEHNR and CDR2 FQNEAQ (reference sequence). This CDR3 is 14 amino acids long. CDR3 in amino acids: CASSLVAVAYEQYF. For the CDR3, the DNA is TGTGCCAGCAGCTTGGTTGCAGTGGCCTACGAGCAGTACTTC.